Below are 10 T cell receptor beta chains sequenced from a single sample in a study of blood T cell repertoires in COVID-19. The repertoire was sequenced with immunoSEQ multiplex PCR; TCRdb's copy has only in-frame clones and lacks some. Of roughly 110,000 clones listed, over 60% are singletons. Material: peripheral blood. These receptors were collected from a man at least 80 years old with COVID-19, enrolled during active disease.

The chain recombines TRBV28 with TRBJ2-5; a weak D match, TRBD1 (5 bases). Germline assignment: CDR1 MDHEN and CDR2 SYDVKM. The CDR3 has 18 amino acids. The germline V and J ends were trimmed by 4 bases and 4 bases, with 25 bases remaining between them. DNA of the CDR3: TGTGCCAGCAGTTCAGGGTTTCTCCGAGGTTATTTAAGAGAGACCCAGTACTTC. Translated, it gives CASSSGFLRGYLRETQYF.

This clone is a singleton in its sample. This rearrangement joins TRBV2 to TRBJ2-1; a weak D match, TRBD2 (5 bases). Germline CDR1 SNHLY, CDR2 FYNNEI. The CDR3 length is 13 residues. The V gene lost 4 bases and the J gene lost 7 bases, with 11 bases spanning the gap. CDR3 loop: CASSGGRGNEQFF. For the CDR3, the DNA is TGTGCCAGCAGTGGAGGGAGAGGAAATGAGCAGTTCTTC.

This rearrangement joins TRBV9 to TRBJ2-2; TRBD2 matches at 9 bases. CDR1 and CDR2 from the germline V gene are SGDLS and YYNGEE. CDR3 length equals 17 residues. The trim removed 0 bases at V and 2 bases at J, leaving 5 bases unmatched. The DNA of the CDR3 is TGTGCCAGCAGCGTAGGGAGGGGACTAGCCAACACCGGGGAGCTGTTTTTT. Amino acid sequence: CASSVGRGLANTGELFF.

V and J are TRBV6-6 and TRBJ2-5; 7 nucleotides line up with TRBD2. CDR1 MNHNY and CDR2 SVGAGI come from the germline V gene (reference sequence). The CDR3 sequence is 15 residues long. Losses at the gene ends were 2 bases for V and 0 bases for J; bases not matched to a gene: 3. The CDR3 region is CASSYAGTNQETQYF. The DNA of the CDR3 is TGTGCCAGCAGTTACGCCGGGACTAACCAAGAGACCCAGTACTTC.

The V and J genes are TRBV29-1 and TRBJ2-7, with D maybe TRBD2 (6 bases). CDR3 length: 14 residues. V was shortened by 5 bases and J by 0 bases, with 14 bases between the two germline ends. Germline V lookup: CDR1 SQVTM, CDR2 ANQGSEA. The CDR3 protein is CSVHPDGSSYEQYF. CDR3 bases: TGCAGCGTTCATCCGGACGGGAGCTCCTACGAGCAGTACTTC.

This chain links TRBV6-2 or TRBV6-3 with TRBJ1-5; a possible D gene is TRBD1 (5 bases). The CDR3 covers 20 residues. With 0 bases removed from V and 2 bases from J, the gap between germline ends came to 23 bases. CDR1 MNHEY and CDR2 SVGEGT come from the germline V gene. The CDR3 DNA follows: TGTGCCAGCAGTTACTCGAGGGACCCTACTCAGGGAGGTGGCAATCAGCCCCAGCATTTT. Amino acids: CASSYSRDPTQGGGNQPQHF.

The genes are TRBV6-4 and TRBJ2-1, with 13 bases identical to TRBD2. The CDR3 totals 15 residues. The junction had 5 bases not matched to a gene; V was cut back by 4 bases and J by 8 bases. Germline V gene sequence: CDR1 MRHNA, CDR2 SNTAGT. CDR3 sequence reads: CASSVLAGGPHEQFF. In DNA form, the CDR3 reads TGTGCCAGCAGTGTACTAGCGGGAGGGCCCCATGAGCAGTTCTTC.

This clone was seen once. The chain combines TRBV5-1 with TRBJ2-7; 7 bases are a match to TRBD2. Germline CDR1 is SGHRS and CDR2 is YFSETQ. The junction had 4 bases not matched to a gene; V was cut back by 4 bases and J by 0 bases. The CDR3 sequence is 14 residues long. CDR3 nucleotides: TGCGCCAGCAGCGCCGGGACTACCTCCTACGAGCAGTACTTC. Translation: CASSAGTTSYEQYF.

The chain is built from TRBV28 and TRBJ2-6, with D possibly matching TRBD2 (5 bases). The germline gives CDR1 MDHEN, CDR2 SYDVKM. The ends were cut back, 6 bases at V and 0 bases at J, with 6 bases in the middle. This CDR3 has 14 amino acids. The CDR3 loop is CASSRDSGANVLTF. The CDR3 DNA sequence: TGTGCCAGCAGCCGGGACTCTGGGGCCAACGTCCTGACTTTC.

Points on this clone: An end of the junction differs from the germline gene, which may be a read error. The chain is built from TRBV5-4 and TRBJ2-7; TRBD1 matches 11 bases. The CDR3 has 13 residues. Germline V gene data show CDR1 as SGHNT and CDR2 as YYREEE (reference sequence). The CDR3, as DNA: TGTGCCAGCAGCTTGGATGGACAGGGGGCGGGGGACTTC. It translates to CASSLDGQGAGDF.